This T cell receptor (beta chain) was found in a study of control samples from healthy donors and cancer patients. Method: immunoSEQ multiplex PCR; TCRdb's copy keeps in-frame clones and lacks some. There are about 61,000 clones in the sample; nearly 90% occur only once, and under 7% lies in the top ten. The CDR3 consists of 16 residues. With 0 bases removed from V and 2 bases from J, the gap between germline ends came to 14 bases. From germline, CDR1 is SGHDT and CDR2 YYEEEE. Sequencing was done on a sample of PBMCs. The clonotype comes from a man in his fifties or sixties with colorectal cancer. This sequence joins TRBV5-6 and TRBJ1-2; possible D gene TRBD1, 6 bases. CDR3 residues: CASSLALGAENYGYTF. DNA for the CDR3: TGTGCCAGCAGCTTGGCCCTGGGGGCAGAAAACTATGGCTACACCTTC. Variable domain in full (rest from reference TRBV5-6 and TRBJ1-2): DAGVTQSPTHLIKTRGQQVTLRCSPKSGHDTVSWYQQALGQGPQFIFQYYEEEERQRGNFPDRFSGHQFPNYSSELNVNALLLGDSALYLCASSLALGAENYGYTFGSGTRLTVV.